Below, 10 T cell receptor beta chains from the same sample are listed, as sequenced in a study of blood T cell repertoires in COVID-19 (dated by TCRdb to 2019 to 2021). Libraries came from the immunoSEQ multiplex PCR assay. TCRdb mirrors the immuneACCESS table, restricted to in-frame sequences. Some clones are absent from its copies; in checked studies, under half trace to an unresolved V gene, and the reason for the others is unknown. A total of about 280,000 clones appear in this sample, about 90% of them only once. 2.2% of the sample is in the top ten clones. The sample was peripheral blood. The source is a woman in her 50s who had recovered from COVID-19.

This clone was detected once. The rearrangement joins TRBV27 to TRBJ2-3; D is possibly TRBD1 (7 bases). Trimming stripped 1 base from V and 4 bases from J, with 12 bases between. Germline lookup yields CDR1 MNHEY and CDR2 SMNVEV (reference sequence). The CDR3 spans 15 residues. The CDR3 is CASSLYGRGADTQYF. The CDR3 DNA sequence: TGTGCCAGCAGTTTATATGGCAGGGGGGCAGATACGCAGTATTTT.

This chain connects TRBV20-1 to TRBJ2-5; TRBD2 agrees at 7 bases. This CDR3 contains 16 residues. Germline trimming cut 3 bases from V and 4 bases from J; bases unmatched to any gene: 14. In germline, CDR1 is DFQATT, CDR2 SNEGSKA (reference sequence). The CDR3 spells CSASTGGRAGAETQYF. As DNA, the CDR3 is TGCAGTGCTAGTACCGGGGGGAGGGCGGGCGCAGAGACCCAGTACTTC.

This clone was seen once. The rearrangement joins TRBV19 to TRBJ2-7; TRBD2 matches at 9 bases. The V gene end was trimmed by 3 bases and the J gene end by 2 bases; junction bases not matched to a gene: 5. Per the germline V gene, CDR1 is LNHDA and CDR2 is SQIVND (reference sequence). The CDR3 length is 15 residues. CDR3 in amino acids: CASSILAGRAYEQYF. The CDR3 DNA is TGTGCCAGTAGTATTCTAGCGGGAAGGGCCTACGAGCAGTACTTC.

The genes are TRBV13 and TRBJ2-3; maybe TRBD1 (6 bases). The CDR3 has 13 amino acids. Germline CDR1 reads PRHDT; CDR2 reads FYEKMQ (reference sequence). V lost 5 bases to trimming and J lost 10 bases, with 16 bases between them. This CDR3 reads CASSPSGGGAQYF. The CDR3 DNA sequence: TGTGCCAGCAGCCCAAGTGGGGGCGGCGCGCAGTATTTT.

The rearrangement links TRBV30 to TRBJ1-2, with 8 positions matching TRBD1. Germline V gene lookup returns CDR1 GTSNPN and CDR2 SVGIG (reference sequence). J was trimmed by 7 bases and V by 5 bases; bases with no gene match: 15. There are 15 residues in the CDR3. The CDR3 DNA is TGTGCCTGGTTCCATCGGACAGGGAGTTTTAGTGGCTACACCTTC. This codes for CAWFHRTGSFSGYTF. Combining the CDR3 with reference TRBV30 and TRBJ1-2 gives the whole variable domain SQTIHQWPATLVQPVGSPLSLECTVEGTSNPNLYWYRQAAGRGLQLLFYSVGIGQISSEVPQNLSASRPQDRQFILSSKKLLLSDSGFYLCAWFHRTGSFSGYTFGSGTRLTVV.

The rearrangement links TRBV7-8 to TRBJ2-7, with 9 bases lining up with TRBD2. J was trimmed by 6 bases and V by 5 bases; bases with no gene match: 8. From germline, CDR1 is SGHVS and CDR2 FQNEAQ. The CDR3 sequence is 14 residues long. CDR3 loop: CASSQLSGSGEQYF. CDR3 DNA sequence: TGTGCCAGCAGCCAACTTAGCGGGAGCGGCGAGCAGTACTTC. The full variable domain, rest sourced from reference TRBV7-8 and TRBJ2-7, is GAGVSQSPRYKVAKRGQDVALRCDPISGHVSLFWYQQALGQGPEFLTYFQNEAQLDKSGLPSDRFFAERPEGSVSTLKIQRTQQEDSAVYLCASSQLSGSGEQYFGPGTRLTVT.

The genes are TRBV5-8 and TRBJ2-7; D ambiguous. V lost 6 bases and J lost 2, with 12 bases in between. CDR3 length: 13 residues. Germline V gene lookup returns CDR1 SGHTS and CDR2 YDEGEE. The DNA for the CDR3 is TGTGCCAGCACCTCGCCAGTTACCTACGAGCAGTACTTC. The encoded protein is CASTSPVTYEQYF.

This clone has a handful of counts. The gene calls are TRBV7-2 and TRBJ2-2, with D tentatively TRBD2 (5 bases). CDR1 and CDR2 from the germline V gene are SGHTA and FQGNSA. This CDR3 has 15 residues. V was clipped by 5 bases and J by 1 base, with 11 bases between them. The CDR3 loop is CASSRRTRNTGELFF. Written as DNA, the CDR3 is TGTGCCAGCAGCCGGAGGACGCGGAACACCGGGGAGCTGTTTTTT.

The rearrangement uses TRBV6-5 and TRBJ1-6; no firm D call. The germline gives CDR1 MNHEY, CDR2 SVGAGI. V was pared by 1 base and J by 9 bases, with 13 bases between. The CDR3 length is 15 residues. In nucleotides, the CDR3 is TGTGCCAGCAGTTACTACGAGACTAAGAGTTCACCCCTCCACTTT. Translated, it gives CASSYYETKSSPLHF.

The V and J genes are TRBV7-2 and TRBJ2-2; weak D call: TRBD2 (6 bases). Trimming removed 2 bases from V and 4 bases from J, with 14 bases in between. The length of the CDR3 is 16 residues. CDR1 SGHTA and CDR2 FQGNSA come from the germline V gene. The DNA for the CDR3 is TGTGCCAGCAGCTTATCGAGCGGGTTGAGCACCGGGGAGCTGTTTTTT. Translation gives CASSLSSGLSTGELFF.